This T cell receptor (beta chain) was obtained from a study of OX40 agonist ivuxolimab in advanced cancers. For the study at large: Earlier anti-PD-1, anti-PD-L1 or anti-CTLA-4 therapy was permitted; about 44% had received some.

The assay was immunoSEQ multiplex PCR, and TCRdb's table has in-frame clones only and misses some. The sample has about 77,000 clones, about 86% seen once; the top ten hold around 0.73%. This clone is medium-sized. Its specificity is not known. Study-wide results and caveats: With doses of 0.1 to 3.0 mg/kg, CD4+ and CD8+ blood T cells had undergone clonal expansion by week 6.

The TCR originated in an adult with an advanced solid tumor such as melanoma, head and neck, liver or kidney cancer. The starting material was CD4+ or CD8+ T cells sorted from blood, obtained in a trial of the OX40 agonist ivuxolimab.

As DNA, the CDR3 is TGTGCCAGCAGTGAACGGGCAGGGGATGTCTATGGCTACACCTTC. Amino acids: CASSERAGDVYGYTF. The chain recombines TRBV6-1 with TRBJ1-2, with a possible D match to TRBD1 (6 bases). V was shortened by 2 bases and J by 4 bases, with 14 bases between the two germline ends. Germline CDR1 is MNHNS and CDR2 is SASEGT. CDR3 length: 15 residues.